There are many counts of the clone carrying this T cell receptor (beta chain). The antigen is not known. The data stem from a study of Graves' ophthalmopathy and Graves' hyperthyroidism. Study-level results: With 65% to 71% sensitivity and 72.22% specificity, the model predicted ophthalmopathy progression.

Uncontrolled infections, other autoimmune diseases, pregnancy or lactation barred patients from enrollment. Clinical symptoms, serum thyroxine, TRAb, thyroid ultrasound and orbital computed tomography determined diagnosis. Investigators amplified TCR beta CDR3 regions from RNA transcripts. HTBI primers were used in a first-round RT-PCR, which preceded a second-round multiplex PCR. TCRdb reprocessed the multiplex PCR reads via MiXCR and lists one record per CDR3 protein. The sample shows under 200,000 distinct CDR3 sequences, 30% to 45% of them seen only once. The specimen sequenced was peripheral blood. The clonotype comes from a woman between 40 and 50 years old with Graves' ophthalmopathy.

This CDR3 is CASSYSFPNARNTIYF. The CDR3 nucleotides read TGTGCCAGCAGTTACTCGTTCCCAAACGCGCGGAACACCATATATTTT. This chain links TRBV6-5 with TRBJ1-3; D is unresolved. The CDR3 is made up of 16 amino acids. Trimming stripped 0 bases from V and 7 bases from J, with 16 bases between. The germline V gene encodes CDR1 MNHEY and CDR2 SVGAGI.